A single sample gave rise to the 8 T cell receptor beta chains below, sequenced in a study of post-analysis software for immune sequencing data. Unique molecular identifiers featured in each of the TCR beta cDNA libraries. TCRdb re-called the PCR reads through MiXCR, storing one row per CDR3 protein. The sample carries 750,000 to 950,000 distinct CDR3 sequences, about 53% recorded once. The antigens for these receptors are not known. Notes on the study in general: Among about 5 TRBV segments more frequent in patients than controls were TRBV5-6, TRBV5-1 and TRBV20-1.

Sequencing used blood. The receptors originated from a girl aged 10-17 years with multiple sclerosis.

This chain links TRBV27 with TRBJ2-5; tentatively, D is TRBD1 or TRBD2 (6 bases each). The V end was cut by 4 bases, the J end by 3 bases, with 18 bases between. The CDR3 runs 16 residues. CDR1 MNHEY and CDR2 SMNVEV come from the germline V gene (reference sequence). CDR3 region: CASSSQGLPWEETQYF. The DNA for the CDR3 is TGTGCCAGCAGTTCACAGGGACTCCCGTGGGAAGAGACCCAGTACTTC.

The rearrangement uses TRBV29-1 and TRBJ2-1; 8 nucleotides agree with TRBD1. CDR3 length equals 10 residues. Trimming at V came to 7 bases and at J to 12 bases, leaving 5 bases not matched to a gene. Germline assignment: CDR1 SQVTM and CDR2 ANQGSEA. In DNA, the CDR3 is TGCAGCGCATGGACAGGGCGGCAGTTCTTC. Protein product: CSAWTGRQFF.

This clonotype was found a few times. The J gene is TRBJ2-3, the V gene TRBV20-1; D ambiguous. V gave up 4 bases and J gave up 5 bases, with 7 bases separating them. This CDR3 has 11 amino acids. The V gene's germline CDR1 is DFQATT and CDR2 SNEGSKA (reference sequence). CDR3 bases: TGCAGTGCTACAAGGGAAGATACGCAGTATTTT. This gives the protein CSATREDTQYF.

For the CDR3, the DNA is TGTGCCAGCAGTGAAGTAAGTACGGAGAGTTACGAGCAGTACTTC. Translation: CASSEVSTESYEQYF. V and J are TRBV6-1 and TRBJ2-7, with unresolved D. V gave up 1 base and J gave up 4 bases, with 14 bases separating them. Germline V gene data show CDR1 as MNHNS and CDR2 as SASEGT. There are 15 residues in the CDR3.

Comment on this clonotype: This likely comes from a read error, as the CDR3 has no conserved phenylalanine or tryptophan at its end. V and J are TRBV12-3 or TRBV12-4 and TRBJ1-5, with D unclear. V was clipped by 5 bases and J by 0 bases, with 14 bases between them. The CDR3 extends over 16 amino acids. The CDR3: CASSTRTDLSNQPQHC. CDR3 sequence (DNA): TGTGCCAGCAGTACTCGCACCGACCTTAGCAATCAGCCCCAGCATTGT.

The rearrangement joins TRBV5-1 to TRBJ2-4, with 9 bases matching TRBD1. Near its end, the DNA agrees better with TRBJ2-7, so the J call may be wrong. Germline CDR1 is SGHRS and CDR2 is YFSETQ. CDR3 length: 19 residues. CDR3 protein: CASSYRTGDSTLRIYEQYF. DNA of the CDR3: TGCGCCAGCAGCTACCGGACAGGGGACTCAACTTTAAGAATCTACGAGCAGTACTTC.

This clonotype was found a few times. V and J are TRBV29-1 and TRBJ2-1, with 7 bases that match TRBD2. The germline V gene has CDR1 SQVTM and CDR2 ANQGSEA. The CDR3 totals 17 residues. J was trimmed by 3 bases and V by 1 base; bases with no gene match: 12. The CDR3: CSVEGGRDFTGYNEQFF. The CDR3, as DNA: TGCAGCGTTGAAGGTGGGAGGGATTTTACGGGCTACAATGAGCAGTTCTTC.

This clonotype turned up a few times. The chain couples TRBV29-1 to TRBJ2-3; 11 bases align to TRBD1. Trimming cost V 1 base and J 2 bases; bases outside gene matches: 11. There are 18 residues in the CDR3. CDR1 is SQVTM and CDR2 is ANQGSEA in the germline V gene. The CDR3 loop is CSVEAPGQGGEHTDTQYF. CDR3 nucleotides: TGCAGCGTTGAAGCCCCGGGACAGGGGGGTGAACACACAGATACGCAGTATTTT.